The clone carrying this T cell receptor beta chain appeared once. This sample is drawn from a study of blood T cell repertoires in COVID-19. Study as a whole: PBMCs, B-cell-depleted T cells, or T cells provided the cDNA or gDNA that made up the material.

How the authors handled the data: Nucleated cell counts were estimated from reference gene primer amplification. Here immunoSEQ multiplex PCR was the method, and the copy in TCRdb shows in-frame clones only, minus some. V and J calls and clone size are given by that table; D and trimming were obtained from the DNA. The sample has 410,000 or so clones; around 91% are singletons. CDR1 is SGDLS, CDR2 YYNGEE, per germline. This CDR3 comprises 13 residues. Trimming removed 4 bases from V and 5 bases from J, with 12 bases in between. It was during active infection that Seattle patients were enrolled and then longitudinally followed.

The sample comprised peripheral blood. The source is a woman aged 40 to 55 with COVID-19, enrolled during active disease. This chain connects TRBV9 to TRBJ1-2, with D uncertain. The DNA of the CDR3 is TGTGCCAGCAGCCCCGCAGGCGGGTATGGCTACACCTTC. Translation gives CASSPAGGYGYTF.